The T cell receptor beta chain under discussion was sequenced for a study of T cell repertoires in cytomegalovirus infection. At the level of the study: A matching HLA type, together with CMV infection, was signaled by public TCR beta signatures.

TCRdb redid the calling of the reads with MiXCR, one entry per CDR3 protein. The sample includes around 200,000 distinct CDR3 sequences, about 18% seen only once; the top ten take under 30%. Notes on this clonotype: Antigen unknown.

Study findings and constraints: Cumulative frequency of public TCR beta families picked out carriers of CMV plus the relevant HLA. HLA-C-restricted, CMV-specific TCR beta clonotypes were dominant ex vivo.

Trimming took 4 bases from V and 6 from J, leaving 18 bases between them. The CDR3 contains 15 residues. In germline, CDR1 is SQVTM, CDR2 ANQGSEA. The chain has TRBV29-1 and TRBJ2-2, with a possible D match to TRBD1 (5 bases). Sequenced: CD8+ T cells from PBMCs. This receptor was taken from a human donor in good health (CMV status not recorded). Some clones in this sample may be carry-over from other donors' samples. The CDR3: CSVGRSGSGAGELFF. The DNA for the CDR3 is TGCAGCGTTGGTCGATCAGGGTCTGGAGCCGGGGAGCTGTTTTTT.